A single sample is the source of the 4 T cell receptor beta chains below, sequenced in a study of cytomegalovirus exposure and HLA in healthy donors. PCR used 60 Vbeta primers and 13 Jbeta primers. The repertoire was sequenced with immunoSEQ multiplex PCR; TCRdb's copy has only in-frame clones and lacks some. The sample includes 90,000 to 150,000 clones, just over 15% of them seen just once. Sequencing was performed on PBMCs. The origin of the receptors is a woman younger than 30 in good health and CMV-seronegative.

This rearrangement joins TRBV27 to TRBJ1-1; 10 bases are a match to TRBD1. The CDR3 has 14 residues. V lost 5 bases and J lost 4; bases outside the gene matches: 4. CDR1 and CDR2 (germline): MNHEY, SMNVEV (reference sequence). The CDR3 is CASSTGQGTTEAFF. CDR3 DNA sequence: TGTGCCAGCAGTACGGGACAGGGGACCACTGAAGCTTTCTTT.

The chain carries TRBV19 and TRBJ2-7, with 7 positions matching TRBD1. Germline V gene data show CDR1 as LNHDA and CDR2 as SQIVND (reference sequence). Trimming at V came to 5 bases and at J to 2 bases, leaving 6 bases not matched to a gene. CDR3 length equals 14 residues. The CDR3 bases are TGTGCCAGTAGTGCTTCGGGACAGACCTACGAGCAGTACTTC. It codes for CASSASGQTYEQYF. The full variable domain, in which reference TRBV19 and TRBJ2-7 provide the parts outside the CDR3, is DGGITQSPKYLFRKEGQNVTLSCEQNLNHDAMYWYRQDPGQGLRLIYYSQIVNDFQKGDIAEGYSVSREKKESFPLTVTSAQKNPTAFYLCASSASGQTYEQYFGPGTRLTVT.

The rearrangement joins TRBV18 to TRBJ2-3; TRBD2 aligns across 12 bases. V trimming: 6 bases; J trimming: 5 bases; junction bases outside the gene matches: 9. CDR1 is KGHSH and CDR2 is LQKENI in the germline V gene. CDR3 length: 16 amino acids. CDR3 protein: CASSPRLAGDGDTQYF. For the CDR3, the DNA is TGTGCCAGCTCCCCGCGACTAGCGGGGGATGGAGATACGCAGTATTTT. Full variable domain (rest looked up from reference TRBV18 and TRBJ2-3): NAGVMQNPRHLVRRRGQEARLRCSPMKGHSHVYWYRQLPEEGLKFMVYLQKENIIDESGMPKERFSAEFPKEGPSILRIQQVVRGDSAAYFCASSPRLAGDGDTQYFGPGTRLTVL.

The gene calls are TRBV21-1 and TRBJ2-7; the table's TRBD1 call for D was not verified on the DNA. TRBV21-1 has pseudogene status. CDR3 length: 13 residues. CDR3 bases: TGTGCTCCCTTCGACAGGGGGCTGTACGAGCAGTACTTC. Protein: CAPFDRGLYEQYF.